Each of the 11 T cell receptor beta chains below was sequenced from the same sample in a study of T-cell reconstitution after alpha-beta-depleted transplantation in children. Preparation of the TCRbeta library used unique molecular identifiers. TCRdb itself ran the PCR reads through MiXCR, one entry per CDR3 protein. Here the sample spans about 980,000 distinct CDR3 sequences, about 26% being singletons. The starting material was PBMCs, mostly from graft donor cells, obtained 360 days after TCRalphabeta/CD19-depleted stem cell transplant. These TCRs come from a boy younger than two who had a stem cell transplant for SCID, so the T cells may come from the graft donor.

The J gene is TRBJ2-3, the V gene TRBV7-9; 8 bases line up with TRBD1. Looked up from germline, CDR1 is SEHNR and CDR2 is FQNEAQ (reference sequence). The CDR3 length is 13 residues. The CDR3 loop reads CATRGPGTDTQYF. CDR3 DNA: TGTGCTACCAGGGGGCCCGGCACAGATACGCAGTATTTT.

This clonotype showed up just a few times. This chain uses TRBV24-1 with TRBJ2-1; TRBD2 matches 12 bases. The CDR3 spans 15 residues. Germline assignment: CDR1 KGHDR and CDR2 SFDVKD. The junction had 6 bases not matched to a gene; V was cut back by 6 bases and J by 7 bases. CDR3 sequence (DNA): TGTGCCACCAGTCCTAGCGGGGGGGCACGGAATGAGCAGTTCTTC. Protein sequence: CATSPSGGARNEQFF.

The chain recombines TRBV20-1 with TRBJ2-7, with D tentatively TRBD1 (6 bases). The CDR3 sequence is 13 residues long. The V gene lost 6 bases and the J gene lost 3 bases, with 15 bases spanning the gap. CDR1 and CDR2 (germline): DFQATT, SNEGSKA (reference sequence). The CDR3 DNA is TGCAGTGCCCGGGACAAGGCCCTCTACGAGCAGTACTTC. This translates into CSARDKALYEQYF.

The V and J genes are TRBV7-3 and TRBJ2-1, with D uncertain. Deletions cut 5 bases from V and 2 bases from J, with 16 bases between. CDR3 length: 16 amino acids. Germline V lookup: CDR1 SGHTA, CDR2 FQGTGA. The CDR3 region is CASSPTMGIPYNEQFF. The CDR3 DNA is TGTGCCAGCAGCCCTACCATGGGTATCCCCTACAATGAGCAGTTCTTC.

In its sample, this clonotype was seen a few times. The rearrangement joins TRBV7-2 to TRBJ2-1; maybe TRBD1 (6 bases). Germline V gives CDR1 SGHTA, CDR2 FQGNSA. The length of the CDR3 is 16 residues. Trimming took off 5 bases at V and 2 bases at J, with 16 bases between the two ends. CDR3 bases: TGTGCCAGCAGCGAACTTTCCGGGACAACCTACAATGAGCAGTTCTTC. It encodes CASSELSGTTYNEQFF. Complete variable domain (other parts from reference TRBV7-2 and TRBJ2-1): GAGVSQSPSNKVTEKGKDVELRCDPISGHTALYWYRQSLGQGLEFLIYFQGNSAPDKSGLPSDRFSAERTGGSVSTLTIQRTQQEDSAVYLCASSELSGTTYNEQFFGPGTRLTVL.

The DNA for the CDR3 is TGTGCCAGCAGGGATGGGACAGGGAAAAACACTGAAGCTTTCTTT. This gives the protein CASRDGTGKNTEAFF. The rearrangement links TRBV7-9 to TRBJ1-1, with TRBD1 matching over 9 bases. V shed 6 bases and J 2 bases; nucleotides not matched to a gene: 7. There are 15 residues in the CDR3. Germline values: CDR1 SEHNR, CDR2 FQNEAQ (reference sequence).

CDR3 DNA: TGTGCCATCAGTGGGTCCCTCTCCTACGAGCAGTACTTC. Encoded protein: CAISGSLSYEQYF. The rearrangement joins TRBV10-3 to TRBJ2-7; D is unclear. The CDR3 is made up of 13 amino acids. V lost 4 bases to trimming and J lost 0 bases, with 7 bases between them. Germline V gene lookup returns CDR1 ENHRY and CDR2 SYGVKD.

At least ten counts were recorded for this clonotype. The rearrangement joins TRBV11-1 to TRBJ2-6, with D uncertain. CDR3 length: 17 amino acids. V was cut by 5 bases and J by 0 bases, with 14 bases left in between. Germline assignment: CDR1 SGHAT and CDR2 FQDESV (reference sequence). This CDR3 reads CASSQTLRDSGANVLTF. CDR3 nucleotides: TGTGCCAGCAGCCAGACACTGAGAGACTCTGGGGCCAACGTCCTGACTTTC.

The chain joins TRBV4-1 to TRBJ1-5; D unresolved. In germline, CDR1 is MGHRA, CDR2 YSYEKL. Trimming left V 1 base short and J 4 bases short, with 8 bases between. This CDR3 contains 14 residues. The CDR3 sequence: CASSQGYGNQPQHF. The DNA for the CDR3 is TGCGCCAGCAGCCAAGGGTACGGAAATCAGCCCCAGCATTTT.

The chain joins TRBV12-3 or TRBV12-4 to TRBJ1-1, with 7 positions matching TRBD1. The CDR3 consists of 13 residues. Germline trimming cut 3 bases from V and 4 bases from J; bases unmatched to any gene: 2. CDR3 sequence (DNA): TGTGCCAGCAGTTTTTACAGGGGCACTGAAGCTTTCTTT. It yields the protein CASSFYRGTEAFF.

This chain connects TRBV11-1 to TRBJ1-4; 10 bases line up with TRBD1. The CDR3 totals 15 residues. Per germline, CDR1 SGHAT and CDR2 FQDESV (reference sequence). Unmatched junction bases numbered 8, after V lost 3 bases and J lost 10 bases. CDR3: CASSFGTGASGKLFF. The CDR3 coding sequence is TGTGCCAGCAGCTTTGGGACAGGGGCCTCTGGAAAACTGTTTTTT.